This T cell receptor (beta chain) emerged from a study of blood T cell repertoires in COVID-19. Some clones are missing from TCRdb's copy, which holds only in-frame ones; the method was immunoSEQ multiplex PCR. The sample has 300,000 to 350,000 clones, nearly 90% seen once. Looked up from germline, CDR1 is MNHEY and CDR2 is SVGAGI. The CDR3 extends over 15 amino acids. The ends lost 5 bases at V and 9 bases at J; junction bases unmatched: 9. Residents of about two dozen US areas, aged about 18 to 89 years, made up the participants. This sequence joins TRBV6-5 and TRBJ2-1, with 11 positions matching TRBD2. The sequenced sample was PBMCs or T cells enriched from blood (not recorded which). This clonotype was sampled from a woman aged 30 to 39 who had recovered from COVID-19. Here the CDR3 reads CASSLLAGGGLEQFF. Written as DNA, the CDR3 is TGTGCCAGCAGTCTTCTAGCGGGAGGAGGACTTGAGCAGTTCTTC.